This entry concerns a single T cell receptor beta chain. Its target is not known. This sample was included in a study of beta chain features in type 1 diabetes. Study results and caveats: Shorter TCRB CDR3s, moderately but significantly so, marked every one of the four CD4+ subsets in Type 1 diabetes patients.

cDNA synthesis used the whole RNA isolate, giving expressed TCRB sequences. Using immunoSEQ multiplex PCR, the repertoire was profiled, and TCRdb retains in-frame clones only, with some absent. Among a few hundred thousand clones, around 9.6% were seen once, and the ten largest hold around 0.031%. V lost 0 bases to trimming and J lost 5 bases; unmatched junction nucleotides: 6. This CDR3 contains 14 residues. CDR1 and CDR2 (germline): SQVTM, ANQGSEA. The material sequenced was naive CD4+ T cells from blood. The receptor was isolated from a woman aged 18-35 years in good health. The chain employs TRBV29-1 and TRBJ1-1, with 7 nucleotides matching TRBD1. CDR3 loop: CSVEDPGGTTEAFF. CDR3 DNA sequence: TGCAGCGTTGAAGATCCAGGGGGAACAACTGAAGCTTTCTTT.